Given below is one T cell receptor (beta chain) in context. Stated time point: persistent/refractory GD, antithyroid drugs over 5 years with positive TRAb. PBMC-derived RNA was used for the TCR library. Arm-PCR of CDR3 regions and iRepertoire HTBI primers were used to build TCR beta libraries. TCRdb used MiXCR to reprocess the multiplex PCR reads, holding one entry per CDR3 protein. Of 310,000 or so distinct CDR3 sequences in the sample, 22% are singletons; the top ten hold roughly 50%. This sample is drawn from a study of regulatory T cells in long-lasting Graves disease. The CDR3 has 12 amino acids. Germline V CDR1 and CDR2: DFQATT, SNEGSKA (reference sequence).

The source of this sequence is a female donor with Graves disease. The J gene is TRBJ2-5, the V gene TRBV20-1; D gene uncertain. Specimen: peripheral blood mononuclear cells (PBMCs), collected when the disease was refractory, from a patient treated with antithyroid drugs. CDR3: CSQEIFQETQYF. CDR3 sequence (DNA): TGCAGCCAAGAGATTTTCCAAGAGACCCAGTACTTC.